This section outlines one TCR beta chain sequence together with its context. Its specificity is not known. The length of the CDR3 is 14 residues. The germline V gene encodes CDR1 SGHAT and CDR2 FQDESV (reference sequence). The sample belongs to a study of monozygotic twins with inflammatory bowel disease. One entry per CDR3 protein, without DNA, is what TCRdb gives after re-calling the 5' RACE reads. The sample shows approximately 200,000 distinct CDR3 sequences, and 7.5% to 8% sits with its ten largest clones. General study results and limits: Using the inverse Simpson index, IBD patients had lower TCRbeta diversity than healthy co-twins.

The V gene is TRBV11-1, the J gene TRBJ2-5; TCRdb returns TRBD2, unconfirmable since there is no DNA. This clonotype was sampled from a human donor with ulcerative colitis or Crohn's disease, or a healthy co-twin of an affected twin (not recorded which). Sequenced sample: blood. CDR3 residues: CASSRPSSKETQYF.